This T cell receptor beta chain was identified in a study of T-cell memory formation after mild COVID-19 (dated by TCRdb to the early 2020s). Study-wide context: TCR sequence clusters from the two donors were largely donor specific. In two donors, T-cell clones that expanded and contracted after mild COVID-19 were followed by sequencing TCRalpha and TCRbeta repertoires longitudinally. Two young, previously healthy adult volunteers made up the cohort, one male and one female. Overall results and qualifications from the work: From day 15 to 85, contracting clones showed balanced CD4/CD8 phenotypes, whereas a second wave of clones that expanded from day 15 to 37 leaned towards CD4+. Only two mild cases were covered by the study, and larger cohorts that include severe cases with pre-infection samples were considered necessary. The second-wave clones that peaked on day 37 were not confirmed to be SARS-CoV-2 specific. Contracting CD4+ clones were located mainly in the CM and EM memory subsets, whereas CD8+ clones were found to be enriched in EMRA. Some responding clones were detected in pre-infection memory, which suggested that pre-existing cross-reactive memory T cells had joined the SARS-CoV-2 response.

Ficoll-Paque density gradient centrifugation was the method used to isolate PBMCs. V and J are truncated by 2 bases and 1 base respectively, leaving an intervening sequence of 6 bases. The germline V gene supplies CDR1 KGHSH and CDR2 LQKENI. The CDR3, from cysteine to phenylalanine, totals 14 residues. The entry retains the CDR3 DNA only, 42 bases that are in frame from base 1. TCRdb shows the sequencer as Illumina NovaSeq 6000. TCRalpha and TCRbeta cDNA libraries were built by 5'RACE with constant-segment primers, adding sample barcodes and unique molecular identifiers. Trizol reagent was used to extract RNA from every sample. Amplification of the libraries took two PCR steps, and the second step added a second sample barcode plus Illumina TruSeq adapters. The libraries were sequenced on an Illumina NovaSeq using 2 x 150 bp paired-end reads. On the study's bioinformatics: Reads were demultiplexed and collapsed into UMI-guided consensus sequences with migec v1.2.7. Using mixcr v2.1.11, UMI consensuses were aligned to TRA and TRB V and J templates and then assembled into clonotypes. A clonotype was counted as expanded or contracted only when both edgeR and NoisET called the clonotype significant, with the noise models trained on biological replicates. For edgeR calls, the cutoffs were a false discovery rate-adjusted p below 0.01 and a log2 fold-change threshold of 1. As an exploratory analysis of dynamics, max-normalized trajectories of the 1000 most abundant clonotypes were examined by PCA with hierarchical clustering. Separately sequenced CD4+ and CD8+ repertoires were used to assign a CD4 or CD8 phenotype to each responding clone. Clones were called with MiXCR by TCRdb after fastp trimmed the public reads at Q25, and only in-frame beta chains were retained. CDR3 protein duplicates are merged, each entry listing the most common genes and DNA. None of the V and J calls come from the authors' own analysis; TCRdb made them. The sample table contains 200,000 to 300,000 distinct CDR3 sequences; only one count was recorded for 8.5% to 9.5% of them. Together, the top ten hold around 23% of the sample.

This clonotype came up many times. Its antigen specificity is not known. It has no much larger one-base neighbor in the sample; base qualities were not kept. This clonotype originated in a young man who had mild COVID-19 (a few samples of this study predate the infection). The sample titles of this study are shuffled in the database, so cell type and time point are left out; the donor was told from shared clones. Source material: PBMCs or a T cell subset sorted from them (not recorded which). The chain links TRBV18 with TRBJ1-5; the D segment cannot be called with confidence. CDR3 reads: CASSPGPSNQPQHF. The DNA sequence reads TGTGCCAGCTCACCAGGCCCCAGCAATCAGCCCCAGCATTTT.